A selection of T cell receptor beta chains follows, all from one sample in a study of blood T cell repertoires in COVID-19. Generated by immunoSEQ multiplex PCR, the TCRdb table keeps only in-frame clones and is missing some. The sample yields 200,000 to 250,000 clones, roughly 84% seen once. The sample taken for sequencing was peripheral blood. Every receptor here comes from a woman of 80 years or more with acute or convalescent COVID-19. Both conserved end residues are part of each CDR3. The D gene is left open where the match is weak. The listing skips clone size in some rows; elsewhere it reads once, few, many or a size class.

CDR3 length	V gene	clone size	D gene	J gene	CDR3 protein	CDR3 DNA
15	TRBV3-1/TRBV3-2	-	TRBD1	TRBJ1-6	CASSQDGTGPSPLHF	TGTGCCAGCAGCCAAGATGGGACAGGGCCTTCACCCCTCCACTTT
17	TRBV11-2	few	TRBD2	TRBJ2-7	CASSLDRTSGGNYEQYF	TGTGCCAGCAGCTTAGATCGAACTAGCGGGGGGAACTACGAGCAGTACTTC
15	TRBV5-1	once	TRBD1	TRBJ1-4	CASSSPDRGNEKLFF	TGCGCCAGCAGCTCCCCGGACAGGGGTAATGAAAAACTGTTTTTT
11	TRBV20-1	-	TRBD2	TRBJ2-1	CSARAGGEQFF	TGCAGTGCTAGAGCGGGGGGTGAGCAGTTCTTC
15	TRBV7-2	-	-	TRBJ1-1	CASSLEGGAYTEAFF	TGTGCCAGCAGCTTAGAGGGGGGGGCTTACACTGAAGCTTTCTTT
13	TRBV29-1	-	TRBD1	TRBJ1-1	CSVENRGGTEAFF	TGCAGCGTTGAGAACAGGGGGGGGACTGAAGCTTTCTTT
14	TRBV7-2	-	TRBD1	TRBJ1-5	CASSQQGSNQPQHF	TGTGCCAGCAGCCAACAGGGGAGCAATCAGCCCCAGCATTTT
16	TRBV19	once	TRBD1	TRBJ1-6	CASSPHGQVFNSPLHF	TGTGCCAGTAGCCCCCACGGACAGGTTTTCAATTCACCCCTCCACTTT
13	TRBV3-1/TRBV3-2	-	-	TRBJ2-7	CASSLGTSYEQYF	TGTGCCAGCAGCCTTGGGACTTCGTACGAGCAGTACTTC
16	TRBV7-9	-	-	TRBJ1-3	CASSLQVTSSGNTIYF	TGTGCCAGCAGCTTACAGGTCACTAGCTCTGGAAACACCATATATTTT
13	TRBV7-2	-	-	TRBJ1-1	CASSLYTGREAFF	TGTGCCAGCAGCTTATATACGGGTCGCGAAGCTTTCTTT
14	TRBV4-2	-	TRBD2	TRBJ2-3	CATQPGGAGDTQYF	TGTGCCACCCAACCCGGGGGGGCAGGGGATACGCAGTATTTT
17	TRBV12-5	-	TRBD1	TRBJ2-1	CASINPGQGPRGNEQFF	TGTGCTAGTATTAATCCGGGACAGGGGCCTAGGGGCAATGAGCAGTTCTTC
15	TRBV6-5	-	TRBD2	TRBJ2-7	CASSYGTSGSYEQYF	TGTGCCAGCAGCTATGGGACTAGCGGATCCTACGAGCAGTACTTC
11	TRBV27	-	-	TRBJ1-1	CASLSRAEAFF	TGTGCCAGTCTCTCGCGGGCTGAAGCTTTCTTT
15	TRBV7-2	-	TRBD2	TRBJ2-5	CASSSQTSGGETQYF	TGTGCCAGCAGCTCCCAGACTAGCGGGGGAGAGACCCAGTACTTC
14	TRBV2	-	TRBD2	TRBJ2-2	CASQGLASTGELFF	TGTGCCAGCCAGGGACTAGCTTCAACCGGGGAGCTGTTTTTT
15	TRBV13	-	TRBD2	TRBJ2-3	CASSSPWGGTDTQYF	TGTGCCAGCAGCTCACCCTGGGGGGGGACAGATACGCAGTATTTT
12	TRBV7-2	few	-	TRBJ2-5	CASSLYGETQYF	TGTGCCAGCAGCTTATACGGAGAGACCCAGTACTTC
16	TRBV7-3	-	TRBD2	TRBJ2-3	CASSEGASGGSDTQYF	TGTGCCAGCAGCGAAGGGGCTAGCGGGGGATCCGATACGCAGTATTTT
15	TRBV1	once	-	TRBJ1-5	CTSSQVRGFEQPQHF	TGCACCAGCAGCCAAGTAAGGGGCTTCGAGCAGCCCCAGCATTTT
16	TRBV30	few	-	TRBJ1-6	CAWSVLPSSYNSPLHF	TGTGCCTGGAGTGTACTACCAAGCTCCTATAATTCACCCCTCCACTTT
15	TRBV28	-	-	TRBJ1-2	CASSPIDRSSLGYTF	TGTGCCAGCAGCCCGATTGACAGGTCCAGTCTGGGCTACACCTTC
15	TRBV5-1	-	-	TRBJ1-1	CASSLLQGPNTEAFF	TGCGCCAGCAGCTTGTTGCAGGGGCCCAACACTGAAGCTTTCTTT
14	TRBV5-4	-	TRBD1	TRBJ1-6	CASSRDRGQSPLHF	TGTGCCAGCAGCCGGGACAGGGGGCAATCACCCCTCCACTTT
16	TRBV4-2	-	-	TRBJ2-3	CASSQEVRLAADTQYF	TGTGCCAGCAGCCAAGAGGTACGACTCGCTGCGGATACGCAGTATTTT
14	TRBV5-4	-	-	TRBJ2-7	CASSLEQGFREQYF	TGTGCCAGCAGCTTGGAACAGGGATTTCGCGAGCAGTACTTC
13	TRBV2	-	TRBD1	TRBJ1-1	CASRGQGDTEAFF	TGTGCCAGCAGGGGACAGGGGGACACTGAAGCTTTCTTT
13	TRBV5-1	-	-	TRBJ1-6	CASSHNQNSPLHF	TGCGCCAGCAGCCACAACCAAAATTCACCCCTCCACTTT
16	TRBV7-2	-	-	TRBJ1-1	CASSLAQGGWGTEAFF	TGTGCCAGCAGCTTAGCGCAAGGGGGATGGGGCACTGAAGCTTTCTTT
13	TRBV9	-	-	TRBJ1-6	CASSVRGSSPLHF	TGTGCCAGCAGCGTAAGGGGGAGTTCACCCCTCCACTTT
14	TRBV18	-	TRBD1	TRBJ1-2	CASSPIDREHGYTF	TGTGCCAGCTCCCCTATTGACAGGGAGCACGGCTACACCTTC
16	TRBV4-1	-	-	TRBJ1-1	CASSRDTGNMNTEAFF	TGCGCCAGCAGCCGCGACACAGGGAACATGAACACTGAAGCTTTCTTT
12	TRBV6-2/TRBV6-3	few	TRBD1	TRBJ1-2	CASSSTGIGYTF	TGTGCCAGCAGTTCGACAGGGATCGGCTACACCTTC
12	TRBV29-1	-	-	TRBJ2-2	CSVDRLSGELFF	TGCAGCGTTGATCGTCTTTCCGGGGAGCTGTTTTTT
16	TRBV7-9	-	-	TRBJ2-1	CASSSEISSSYNEQFF	TGTGCCAGCAGCTCTGAAATTTCGAGCTCCTACAATGAGCAGTTCTTC